The T cell receptor beta chain described here comes from a study of OX40 agonist ivuxolimab in advanced cancers. The assay was immunoSEQ multiplex PCR, and TCRdb's table has in-frame clones only and misses some. Found here are about 84,000 clones, about four fifths of them singletons; the top ten hold under 3.5%. Looked up from germline, CDR1 is MNHNS and CDR2 is SASEGT. The CDR3 contains 14 residues. The J segment lost 8 bases and the V segment lost 6 bases, leaving 5 bases of the junction unmatched. V usage is TRBV6-1 and J usage is TRBJ1-4, with 11 bases identical to TRBD1. This TCR was sampled from an adult with an advanced solid tumor such as melanoma, head and neck, liver or kidney cancer. The specimen was CD4+ or CD8+ T cells sorted from blood, collected in a trial of the OX40 agonist ivuxolimab. DNA for the CDR3: TGTGCCAGCAGCGCGGGACAGGGGGACGAAAAACTGTTTTTT. It is translated as CASSAGQGDEKLFF.